This TCR beta chain was recorded in a study of Tregs in tolerant kidney transplant recipients. Broader study findings: Changing PCR primers prevented nucleotide comparison between some patients' samples.

Mixed chimerism was transient after nonmyeloablative marrow transplants from related graft donors. For this clone: Its specificity is unknown.

Germline V lookup: CDR1 SGDLS, CDR2 YYNGEE. The CDR3 totals 16 residues. Unmatched junction bases numbered 8, after V lost 1 base and J lost 5 bases. Some clones are missing from TCRdb's copy, which holds only in-frame ones; the method was immunoSEQ multiplex PCR. The sample includes about 81,000 clones, 75% to 95% seen only once; the top ten take around 1.4%. This sequence joins TRBV9 and TRBJ2-1; TRBD1 agrees at 8 bases. Sequences were derived from CD4+ T cells from blood (PBMCs), sampled 24 months after the transplant. The receptor's source is a human patient who received a combined kidney and bone marrow transplant. Some T cells could come from the graft donor. CDR3 amino acids: CASSVLVAGGHNEQFF. The CDR3 bases are TGTGCCAGCAGCGTATTGGTGGCAGGGGGCCACAATGAGCAGTTCTTC.